Each of the 14 T cell receptor beta chains below was sequenced from the same sample in a study of post-analysis software for immune sequencing data. Findings of the study overall: About five TRBV segments, including TRBV5-6, TRBV5-1 and TRBV20-1, were more frequent in patients than controls.

Their antigens are not known. Researchers reported that TCR beta cDNA libraries carried unique molecular identifiers. TCRdb reprocessed the PCR reads via MiXCR and lists one record per CDR3 protein. The sample consists of around 260,000 distinct CDR3 sequences, approximately 34% of them appearing once. Sequenced input: blood. The origin of the receptors is a girl between 5 and 17 years old with multiple sclerosis.

With respect to this clonotype: A much larger clone is a single base away; this may be a read error. The chain is built from TRBV28 and TRBJ2-5; 11 positions agree with TRBD2. The germline gives CDR1 MDHEN, CDR2 SYDVKM. The CDR3 loop spans 15 amino acids. The V and J ends lost 2 bases and 11 bases, in that order; junction bases with no gene match: 10. CDR3 residues: CASSLGASGGNEQYF. In DNA form, the CDR3 reads TGTGCCAGCAGTTTAGGAGCTAGCGGGGGGAATGAGCAGTACTTC.

The chain recombines TRBV6-1 with TRBJ2-5; D ambiguous. The DNA end lines up better with TRBJ2-7; the J call may be wrong. CDR1 is MNHNS, CDR2 SASEGT, per germline. The CDR3 length is 13 residues. In DNA, the CDR3 is TGTGCCAGCAAAGGGAACAGTTTCTACGAGCAGTACTTC. This translates into CASKGNSFYEQYF.

There are many counts of this clonotype. V is TRBV12-3 or TRBV12-4 and J is TRBJ1-1; TRBD1 is a possible D gene (5 bases). CDR3 length equals 11 residues. V lost 6 bases and J 8 bases, leaving 10 bases between the germline ends. CDR3 in amino acids: CASREGTEAFF. The CDR3 region has the DNA TGTGCCAGCAGAGAAGGGACGGAAGCTTTCTTT.

Many counts were recorded for this clonotype. The rearrangement uses TRBV9 and TRBJ2-2, with D unclear. Trimming pared 2 bases from V and 2 bases from J, leaving 10 bases between. CDR1 is SGDLS, CDR2 YYNGEE, per germline. This CDR3 comprises 15 residues. The CDR3 DNA reads TGTGCCAGCAGCGTCCTTAGGGTTAACACCGGGGAGCTGTTTTTT. Amino acids: CASSVLRVNTGELFF.

This clonotype was counted ten times or more. V usage is TRBV7-2 and J usage is TRBJ2-3, with 13 nucleotides matching TRBD2. The CDR3 covers 17 residues. The germline gives CDR1 SGHTA, CDR2 FQGNSA. V was pared by 5 bases and J by 4 bases, with 9 bases of the junction left unmatched. CDR3 sequence reads: CASSILAGGPPPDTQYF. The CDR3 DNA follows: TGTGCCAGCAGCATACTAGCGGGAGGGCCCCCCCCAGATACGCAGTATTTT.

The chain combines TRBV7-6 with TRBJ2-6; 8 bases are a match to TRBD2. This CDR3 contains 15 residues. CDR1 SGHVS and CDR2 FNYEAQ come from the germline V gene. J gave up 4 bases and V 11 bases, and 10 bases lay outside the gene matches. The chain's CDR3 is CASSPGGAGANVLTF. Written as DNA, the CDR3 is TGTGCCTCCAGTCCCGGGGGGGCCGGGGCCAACGTCCTGACTTTC.

This clonotype was seen at least ten times. The CDR3 protein is CASSTQGAGVYGYTF. The CDR3 DNA reads as TGTGCCAGCAGCACTCAGGGGGCGGGCGTCTATGGCTACACCTTC. The gene calls are TRBV6-6 and TRBJ1-2, with 8 nucleotides matching TRBD1. The CDR3 has 15 amino acids. CDR1 and CDR2 (germline): MNHNY, SVGAGI (reference sequence). The V gene end was trimmed by 6 bases and the J gene end by 4 bases; junction bases not matched to a gene: 10.

This clonotype was recorded at least ten times. The chain carries TRBV5-6 and TRBJ2-5; D not resolved. Per the germline V gene, CDR1 is SGHDT and CDR2 is YYEEEE. V lost 1 base to trimming and J lost 2 bases, with 9 bases between them. CDR3 length equals 14 residues. The CDR3 sequence: CASSLPGLQETQYF. CDR3 coding DNA: TGTGCCAGCAGCTTGCCCGGGTTACAAGAGACCCAGTACTTC.

The chain carries TRBV20-1 and TRBJ1-1, with 7 bases aligning to TRBD1. Germline values: CDR1 DFQATT, CDR2 SNEGSKA (reference sequence). The CDR3 has 13 residues. V shed 1 base, J shed 7 bases, and the junction held 6 bases outside the gene matches. Written as DNA, the CDR3 is TGCAGTGCTAGAGGGCGTCGGGACAGTGAAGCTTTCTTT. Protein sequence: CSARGRRDSEAFF.

This clonotype occurred many times. This sequence joins TRBV2 and TRBJ1-2, with 8 nucleotides matching TRBD1. CDR3 length equals 13 residues. CDR1 is SNHLY and CDR2 is FYNNEI in the germline V gene. The V and J ends lost 3 bases and 8 bases, in that order; junction bases with no gene match: 5. The CDR3: CASSEAPGGGYTF. The DNA for the CDR3 is TGTGCCAGCAGTGAGGCGCCAGGGGGCGGCTACACCTTC. Full variable domain (outside the CDR3, taken from reference TRBV2 and TRBJ1-2): EPEVTQTPSHQVTQMGQEVILRCVPISNHLYFYWYRQILGQKVEFLVSFYNNEISEKSEIFDDQFSVERPDGSNFTLKIRSTKLEDSAMYFCASSEAPGGGYTFGSGTRLTVV.

The table lists this clonotype with many counts. The V gene is TRBV4-1, the J gene TRBJ2-1; D ambiguous. The length of the CDR3 is 12 residues. Looked up from germline, CDR1 is MGHRA and CDR2 is YSYEKL. Trimming removed 5 bases at V and 11 bases at J, with 13 bases between. The CDR3 protein is CASSSRSRKQFF. The CDR3 DNA reads as TGCGCCAGCAGCTCAAGGTCGCGGAAGCAGTTCTTC.

This clonotype came up a few times. This chain links TRBV7-2 with TRBJ2-1; 7 bases agree with TRBD2. The assigned J gene may be wrong: the sequence end matches TRBJ2-7 better. The CDR3 sequence is 16 residues long. Germline V CDR1 and CDR2: SGHTA, FQGNSA. The CDR3 here is CASSQVGGRSYNEQYF. Written as DNA, the CDR3 is TGTGCCAGCAGCCAGGTGGGCGGGAGATCCTACAATGAGCAGTACTTC.

As regards this clonotype: This may arise from a read error, as a much more abundant clone is one base away. CDR3 coding DNA: TGTGCCAGCAGCGCAGGAGCAGGGAGGCATGAGCAGTTCTTC. It encodes CASSAGAGRHEQFF. The rearrangement joins TRBV7-9 to TRBJ2-1; tentatively, D is TRBD2 (6 bases). Germline lookup yields CDR1 SEHNR and CDR2 FQNEAQ (reference sequence). The CDR3 is 14 amino acids. Trimming stripped 5 bases from V and 8 bases from J, with 16 bases between.

This clonotype was observed a handful of times. This chain uses TRBV28 with TRBJ1-5, with a possible D match to TRBD1 (6 bases). Germline-derived CDR1 and CDR2 are MDHEN and SYDVKM. The CDR3 runs 15 residues. V lost 4 bases and J lost 2, with 12 bases in between. The CDR3: CASSYGGRGNQPQHF. The CDR3 DNA reads TGTGCCAGCAGTTACGGGGGGCGCGGCAATCAGCCCCAGCATTTT.